The clone carrying this T cell receptor (beta chain) was counted many times. This sample was taken from a study of regulatory T cells in long-lasting Graves disease. The time point is: newly diagnosed GD, antithyroid drugs for less than 3 months. RNA isolated from PBMCs was used to make the TCR library. V was shortened by 1 base and J by 3 bases, with 13 bases between the two germline ends. The germline V gene has CDR1 SGHAT and CDR2 FQNNGV. There are 15 residues in the CDR3. Through Arm-PCR of CDR3 regions and iRepertoire HTBI primers, TCR beta libraries were built. One entry per CDR3 protein, called by TCRdb with MiXCR from the multiplex PCR reads. Here the sample spans about 620,000 distinct CDR3 sequences, about 15% being singletons. The same sample was also used in a study of T cells in Graves' hyperthyroidism and ophthalmopathy.

This TCR came from a woman in her 30s with Graves disease. This chain joins TRBV11-2 and TRBJ2-7; no definite D call. This material consisted of peripheral blood mononuclear cells (PBMCs), taken at new diagnosis, from a patient treated with antithyroid drugs. The DNA for the CDR3 is TGTGCCAGCAGCTTAGCCACTAATGTCCTCTACGAGCAGTACTTC. Translating gives CASSLATNVLYEQYF.